Listed below are T cell receptor beta chains from one sample, sequenced in a study of T cells in Graves' hyperthyroidism and ophthalmopathy. Via MiXCR, TCRdb re-called the multiplex PCR reads, giving one row per CDR3 protein. The sample shows under 350,000 distinct CDR3 sequences, about a sixth of them seen only once. The sample was blood. Receptors originate from a woman aged 60-75 years with Graves' ophthalmopathy. CDR3s include the opening cysteine and the closing phenylalanine or tryptophan. Each record gives: V gene, CDR3 length, J gene, clone size, D gene, CDR3 protein, CDR3 DNA. The D gene is left open where the match is weak. Not all rows give a size; the values are once, few, many and, for expanded clones, a class.

TRBV20-1	15	TRBJ2-1	many	TRBD2	CSASRTSGPYNEQFF	TGCAGTGCTTCCCGGACTAGCGGGCCCTACAATGAGCAGTTCTTC
TRBV28	12	TRBJ1-2	few	.	CASSWQAYGYTF	TGTGCCAGCAGCTGGCAGGCCTATGGCTACACCTTC
TRBV20-1	13	TRBJ2-5	many	.	CSAYRDLGETQYF	TGCAGTGCTTACCGGGACTTGGGAGAGACCCAGTACTTC
TRBV7-2	15	TRBJ2-3	many	TRBD2	CASLRSSGGGDTQYF	TGTGCCAGCCTCAGGTCCAGCGGGGGGGGAGATACGCAGTATTTT
TRBV10-3	13	TRBJ1-1	many	.	CAISGGLGTEAFF	TGTGCCATCAGTGGAGGCCTTGGCACTGAAGCTTTCTTT
TRBV6-2/TRBV6-3	15	TRBJ1-5	many	.	CASSPGTLSNQPQHF	TGTGCCAGCAGCCCCGGGACACTTAGCAATCAGCCCCAGCATTTT
TRBV4-3	14	TRBJ1-1	many	.	CASSQDHQGTEAFF	TGCGCCAGCAGCCAAGATCATCAGGGCACTGAAGCTTTCTTT
TRBV20-1	15	TRBJ1-1	many	.	CSASSPTGMNTEAFF	TGCAGTGCTAGCTCCCCTACAGGTATGAACACTGAAGCTTTCTTT
TRBV6-6	16	TRBJ2-2	many	TRBD2	CASSYYGTSGGGELFF	TGTGCCAGCAGTTACTATGGGACTAGCGGGGGCGGGGAGCTGTTTTTT
TRBV12-3/TRBV12-4	16	TRBJ1-3	.	TRBD1	CASSSPTGGSGDTIYF	TGTGCCAGCAGTTCCCCGACAGGGGGCAGTGGAGACACCATATATTTT
TRBV5-1	14	TRBJ2-7	many	.	CASSLGTDTYEQYF	TGCGCCAGCAGCTTGGGGACAGACACCTACGAGCAGTACTTC
TRBV30	15	TRBJ2-7	.	TRBD2	CAWGSLGLAGGKQYF	TGTGCCTGGGGATCCCTGGGGCTAGCGGGAGGCAAGCAGTACTTC
TRBV29-1	14	TRBJ2-2	.	.	CSVGQGIVTGELFF	TGCAGCGTTGGGCAGGGGATAGTCACCGGGGAGCTGTTTTTT
TRBV9	18	TRBJ2-3	.	TRBD1	CASSVYGTGDPGTDTQYF	TGTGCCAGCAGCGTATACGGGACAGGGGACCCTGGCACAGATACGCAGTATTTT
TRBV7-6	13	TRBJ1-1	.	TRBD1	CASSRDRGGRAFF	TGTGCCAGCAGCCGGGACAGGGGAGGACGAGCTTTCTTT
TRBV29-1	13	TRBJ1-2	many	.	CSVEPVGGYGYTF	TGCAGCGTTGAACCCGTGGGGGGCTATGGCTACACCTTC
TRBV6-2/TRBV6-3	14	TRBJ1-2	.	TRBD1	CASARPGTDNGYTF	TGTGCCAGCGCGCGTCCGGGGACAGACAATGGCTACACCTTC
TRBV7-6	14	TRBJ1-5	few	.	CASSSGTMNQPQHF	TGTGCCAGCAGCTCTGGCACGATGAATCAGCCCCAGCATTTT
TRBV14	15	TRBJ1-2	.	.	CASSQDLPGTGGYTF	TGTGCCAGCAGCCAAGATTTACCGGGGACGGGAGGCTACACCTTC
TRBV24-1	13	TRBJ1-1	many	.	CATKGGGSTEAFF	TGTGCCACCAAGGGGGGGGGGAGCACTGAAGCTTTCTTT
TRBV5-1	14	TRBJ1-1	many	.	CASSLDDLGTEAFF	TGCGCCAGCAGCTTGGATGATTTGGGGACTGAAGCTTTCTTT
TRBV19	15	TRBJ2-6	.	TRBD1	CASTPTGAGANVLTF	TGTGCCAGTACCCCGACAGGGGCTGGGGCCAACGTCCTGACTTTC
TRBV7-2	13	TRBJ1-1	many	TRBD1	CASSLQQGVGAFF	TGTGCCAGCAGCTTACAACAGGGGGTTGGGGCTTTCTTT
TRBV2	11	TRBJ2-5	many	.	CASTQDKTQYF	TGTGCCAGCACCCAGGATAAGACCCAGTACTTC
TRBV12-3/TRBV12-4	14	TRBJ1-1	many	.	CASSLYSLNTEAFF	TGTGCCAGCAGTTTGTACAGCCTCAACACTGAAGCTTTCTTT
TRBV28	12	TRBJ1-1	many	.	CASSLLQNEAFF	TGTGCCAGCAGTTTATTACAGAACGAAGCTTTCTTT
TRBV10-1	17	TRBJ1-2	few	TRBD1	CASSPYSGTGLGYGYTF	TGCGCCAGCTCACCATACTCCGGGACAGGGCTGGGCTATGGCTACACCTTC
TRBV12-3/TRBV12-4	17	TRBJ1-1	few	TRBD1	CASSPGTGPRMNTEAFF	TGTGCCAGCAGTCCCGGGACAGGGCCGAGAATGAACACTGAAGCTTTCTTT
TRBV5-5	13	TRBJ2-7	.	TRBD1	CASSSTGECEQYF	TGTGCCAGCAGTTCGACAGGGGAATGCGAGCAGTACTTC
TRBV7-2	12	TRBJ1-2	many	.	CASSLRNDGYTF	TGTGCCAGCAGCCTAAGGAATGATGGCTACACCTTC
TRBV7-3	15	TRBJ2-3	many	.	CASSLGDTSTDTQYF	TGTGCCAGCAGCTTAGGCGATACTAGCACAGATACGCAGTATTTT
TRBV18	13	TRBJ2-5	many	.	CASSPNLQETQYF	TGTGCCAGCTCACCAAACCTCCAAGAGACCCAGTACTTC
TRBV6-1	14	TRBJ2-7	.	TRBD1	CASSPGTGFYEQYF	TGTGCCAGCAGCCCCGGGACAGGGTTCTACGAGCAGTACTTC
TRBV9	17	TRBJ1-3	few	.	CASSTRAGANSGNTIYF	TGTGCCAGCAGCACCCGGGCAGGCGCCAACTCTGGAAACACCATATATTTT
TRBV5-5	12	TRBJ1-3	.	.	CASSLEGDTIYF	TGTGCCAGCAGCTTGGAGGGTGACACCATATATTTT
TRBV18	14	TRBJ2-4	many	.	CASSRASDKNIQYF	TGTGCCAGCTCTAGGGCGTCAGACAAAAACATTCAGTACTTC